Presented here are 23 T cell receptor beta chains from one specimen sequenced in a study of T cells in Graves' hyperthyroidism and ophthalmopathy. Amplification of TCR beta CDR3 regions used RNA as the template. Primed by the HTBI set, a first-round RT-PCR was run on the TCR CDR3. TCRdb itself ran the multiplex PCR reads through MiXCR, one entry per CDR3 protein. Of a few hundred thousand distinct CDR3 sequences in the sample, approximately 44% were seen once. The sample consisted of peripheral blood or thyroid tissue (not recorded which). The receptor set was obtained from an adult woman with Graves' disease, either hyperthyroidism or ophthalmopathy (not recorded which).

In regard to this clonotype: The missing conserved phenylalanine or tryptophan at the end of this CDR3 makes a read error likely. V usage is TRBV5-1 and J usage is TRBJ1-2; 8 bases agree with TRBD1. V lost 2 bases to trimming and J lost 4 bases; unmatched junction nucleotides: 4. Per germline, CDR1 SGHRS and CDR2 YFSETQ. The CDR3 runs 14 residues. The CDR3 nucleotides are TGCGCCAGCAGCTTCGGACAGGGTACCTATGGCTACACCCTC. This encodes CASSFGQGTYGYTL.

This clonotype has more than one count but fewer than ten. The chain uses TRBV10-3 and TRBJ2-7; D remains unclear. The ends were cut back, 6 bases at V and 2 bases at J, with 14 bases in the middle. The CDR3 has 14 amino acids. Germline V gives CDR1 ENHRY, CDR2 SYGVKD. CDR3 sequence reads: CAISPGPPTYEQYF. The CDR3 DNA follows: TGTGCCATCAGCCCTGGGCCCCCAACCTACGAGCAGTACTTC.

The J gene is TRBJ2-2, the V gene TRBV7-6; D perhaps matches TRBD2 (5 bases). The CDR3 contains 14 residues. V shed 0 bases and J shed 7 bases, with 9 bases lying between them. CDR1 is SGHVS and CDR2 is FNYEAQ in the germline V gene. CDR3 coding DNA: TGTGCCAGCAGCTTAGCCGGGATCGTCGGGGAGCTGTTTTTT. This codes for CASSLAGIVGELFF.

This clonotype occurred once. The chain couples TRBV10-2 to TRBJ1-6; 8 positions agree with TRBD1. J was trimmed by 14 bases and V by 5 bases; bases with no gene match: 8. Germline V gene lookup returns CDR1 WSHSY and CDR2 SAAADI. This CDR3 has 13 residues. The CDR3 loop is CASSNGQGLALHF. The CDR3, as DNA: TGCGCCAGCAGTAACGGACAGGGTCTGGCCCTCCACTTT.

This clonotype showed up many times. The chain couples TRBV20-1 to TRBJ1-2; possibly TRBD1 for D (5 bases). V lost 2 bases to trimming and J lost 4 bases, with 11 bases between them. The CDR3 covers 13 residues. Germline assignment: CDR1 DFQATT and CDR2 SNEGSKA (reference sequence). The CDR3 spells CSARLTDSYGYTF. The CDR3 nucleotides are TGCAGTGCTAGACTGACAGATTCCTATGGCTACACCTTC.

This clonotype came up a few times. The rearrangement uses TRBV10-3 and TRBJ1-1; 9 bases are shared with TRBD1. Germline CDR1 reads ENHRY; CDR2 reads SYGVKD. The CDR3 runs to 13 residues. Unmatched junction bases numbered 2, after V lost 6 bases and J lost 3 bases. This CDR3 is CAIRGQGDTEAFF. The CDR3 bases are TGTGCCATCAGGGGACAGGGCGACACTGAAGCTTTCTTT.

The sample holds many counts of this clonotype. A read error may account for a junction end that differs from germline. The V gene is TRBV20-1, the J gene TRBJ1-6, with a possible D match to TRBD1 (5 bases). Looked up from germline, CDR1 is DFQATT and CDR2 is SNEGSKA (reference sequence). The CDR3 length is 14 residues. The CDR3: CSTRGLNYNSPLHF. In DNA, the CDR3 is TGCAGTACTAGGGGCCTTAACTATAATTCACCCCTCCACTTT.

The chain combines TRBV7-9 with TRBJ2-5; D unresolved. V lost 9 bases and J lost 9, with 23 bases in between. This CDR3 spans 14 amino acids. Germline V CDR1 and CDR2: SEHNR, FQNEAQ (reference sequence). CDR3: CASSRPQSNQPQYF. CDR3 in DNA: TGTGCCAGTAGTCGCCCCCAGAGCAATCAGCCCCAGTACTTC.

The CDR3 is CASSLASFAGGYTF. DNA for the CDR3: TGTGCCAGCAGCTTAGCGTCCTTTGCTGGTGGCTACACCTTC. This chain connects TRBV7-4 to TRBJ1-2, with D hard to call. Germline CDR1 and CDR2: SGHVT and SQSDAQ. This CDR3 is built from 14 residues. Trimming took 0 bases from V and 7 from J, leaving 12 bases between them.

This clonotype was picked up many times. The DNA for the CDR3 is TGTGCCAGCACCTGGCTTAGGGAGAACACCGGGGAGCTGTTTTTT. This sequence encodes CASTWLRENTGELFF. This chain connects TRBV5-6 to TRBJ2-2; D unresolved. The CDR3 loop spans 15 amino acids. Germline CDR1 reads SGHDT; CDR2 reads YYEEEE. Trimming pared 6 bases from V and 1 base from J, leaving 13 bases between.

This clonotype was detected many times. V and J are TRBV11-2 and TRBJ2-5; D uncertain. Germline CDR1 and CDR2: SGHAT and FQNNGV. The V end lost 5 bases, the J end lost 5 bases, and 18 bases lay between the germline ends. The CDR3 has 15 residues. The CDR3 here is CASSEGARVGETQYF. The CDR3 DNA reads as TGTGCCAGCAGCGAAGGAGCCCGGGTAGGCGAGACCCAGTACTTC.

The V gene is TRBV25-1, the J gene TRBJ2-1; 7 bases are a match to TRBD1. CDR3 length equals 16 residues. V shed 4 bases and J 4 bases; nucleotides not matched to a gene: 10. The germline CDR1 and CDR2 sequences are MGHDK and SYGVNS. CDR3 in DNA: TGTGCCAGCAGTGCCACGACAGGGTCCCGATACAATGAGCAGTTCTTC. It translates to CASSATTGSRYNEQFF.

This clonotype has at least ten counts. The genes are TRBV5-1 and TRBJ2-6; unclear D gene. V lost 0 bases and J lost 12, with 4 bases in between. CDR1 is SGHRS and CDR2 is YFSETQ in the germline V gene. This CDR3 is 11 amino acids long. The CDR3 bases are TGCGCCAGCAGCTTGGGGGCCGTCCTGACTTTC. The encoded protein is CASSLGAVLTF.

This clonotype was seen at least ten times. V and J are TRBV6-5 and TRBJ1-5; D gene unclear. The V gene's germline CDR1 is MNHEY and CDR2 SVGAGI. The germline V and J ends were trimmed by 5 bases and 5 bases, with 16 bases remaining between them. The CDR3 runs 15 residues. The DNA of the CDR3 is TGTGCCAGCAGTGATAGTGGAGTTAGGCATCAGCCCCAGCATTTT. Its protein product is CASSDSGVRHQPQHF.

As regards this clonotype: A much larger clone lies one base from this, so it may be a read error. The chain has TRBV12-3 or TRBV12-4 and TRBJ2-5, with TRBD1 matching 9 bases. This CDR3 spans 14 amino acids. The V segment lost 4 bases and the J segment 6 bases; nucleotides outside the gene matches: 6. Written as DNA, the CDR3 is TGTGCCAGCAGTTGGCCGGGACAGGGAAAGACCCAGTACTTC. This encodes CASSWPGQGKTQYF.

The chain has TRBV10-3 and TRBJ2-5; TRBD2 is a possible D gene (5 bases). Germline V gene data show CDR1 as ENHRY and CDR2 as SYGVKD. V was shortened by 10 bases and J by 5 bases, with 23 bases between the two germline ends. The CDR3 has 15 residues. In DNA form, the CDR3 reads TGTGCCACCAGAGATAAATCGGGGATGATGGAGACCCAGTACTTC. Protein product: CATRDKSGMMETQYF.

In this sample, this clonotype turned up a few times. This sequence joins TRBV5-1 and TRBJ1-6, with 11 bases matching TRBD1. V dropped 4 bases and J dropped 9; count of bases not matched to a gene: 3. This CDR3 is built from 14 residues. CDR1 is SGHRS and CDR2 is YFSETQ in the germline V gene. The CDR3 nucleotides are TGCGCCAGCAGCAACGGGACAGGGGGTTCACCCCTCCACTTT. Translation gives CASSNGTGGSPLHF.

This clonotype came up many times. This chain connects TRBV7-9 to TRBJ2-7, with 12 nucleotides matching TRBD2. Looked up from germline, CDR1 is SEHNR and CDR2 is FQNEAQ (reference sequence). V was pared by 7 bases and J by 3 bases, with 13 bases of the junction left unmatched. This CDR3 spans 17 amino acids. CDR3 DNA: TGTGCCAGCACCCCCGGGCTAGCGGGAGGGATCTACTACGAGCAGTACTTC. It is translated as CASTPGLAGGIYYEQYF.

V usage is TRBV24-1 and J usage is TRBJ2-2; perhaps TRBD2 as D (6 bases). The germline gives CDR1 KGHDR, CDR2 SFDVKD. V shed 12 bases and J shed 7 bases, with 8 bases lying between them. The CDR3 totals 10 residues. As DNA, the CDR3 is TGTGCCGTCGGGGGCGGGGAGCTGTTTTTT. Residues: CAVGGGELFF.

The chain has TRBV7-2 and TRBJ1-2; D perhaps matches TRBD1 (5 bases). From germline, CDR1 is SGHTA and CDR2 FQGNSA. CDR3 length equals 19 residues. V lost 1 base and J 4 bases, leaving 25 bases between the germline ends. CDR3 sequence (DNA): TGTGCCAGCAGCTTAGTCGGGTCGCCAGGAACCTTGAGGGGCTATGGCTACACCTTC. This translates into CASSLVGSPGTLRGYGYTF.

This clonotype has a handful of counts. The chain is built from TRBV6-5 and TRBJ2-6; a possible D gene is TRBD2 (5 bases). The V end lost 10 bases, the J end lost 0 bases, and 10 bases lay between the germline ends. The germline V gene has CDR1 MNHEY and CDR2 SVGAGI. CDR3 length: 14 residues. CDR3 DNA: TGTGCCATCAGCGGCCCCTCTGGGGCCAACGTCCTGACTTTC. Translating gives CAISGPSGANVLTF.

This clonotype was counted at least ten times. The chain employs TRBV2 and TRBJ2-7, with TRBD1 matching over 7 bases. The V segment lost 2 bases and the J segment 2 bases; nucleotides outside the gene matches: 6. The germline V gene encodes CDR1 SNHLY and CDR2 FYNNEI. The CDR3 loop spans 15 amino acids. The CDR3 DNA follows: TGTGCCAGCAGTGAATCACAGGGGTCAACCTACGAGCAGTACTTC. Translating gives CASSESQGSTYEQYF.

The chain couples TRBV12-3 or TRBV12-4 to TRBJ2-5, with D possibly being TRBD2 (5 bases). The CDR3 is 13 amino acids. The germline V and J ends were trimmed by 5 bases and 7 bases, with 14 bases remaining between them. DNA of the CDR3: TGTGCCAGCAGTATCGGACTGGAAGCGACCCAGTACTTC. This gives the protein CASSIGLEATQYF.